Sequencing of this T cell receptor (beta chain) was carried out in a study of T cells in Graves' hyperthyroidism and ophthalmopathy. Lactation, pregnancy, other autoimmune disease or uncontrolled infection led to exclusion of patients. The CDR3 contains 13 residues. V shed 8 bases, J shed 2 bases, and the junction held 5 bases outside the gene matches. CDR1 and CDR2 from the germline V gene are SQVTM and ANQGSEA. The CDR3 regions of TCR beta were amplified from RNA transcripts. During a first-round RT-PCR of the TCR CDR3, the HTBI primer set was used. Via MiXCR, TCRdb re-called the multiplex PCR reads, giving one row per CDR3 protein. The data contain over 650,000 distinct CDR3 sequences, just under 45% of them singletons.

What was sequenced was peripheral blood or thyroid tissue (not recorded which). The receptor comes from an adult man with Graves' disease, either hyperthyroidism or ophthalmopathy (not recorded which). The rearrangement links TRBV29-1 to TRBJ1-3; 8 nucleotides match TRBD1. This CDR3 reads CSQDRVTGNTIYF. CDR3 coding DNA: TGCAGCCAGGACAGGGTCACTGGAAACACCATATATTTT.